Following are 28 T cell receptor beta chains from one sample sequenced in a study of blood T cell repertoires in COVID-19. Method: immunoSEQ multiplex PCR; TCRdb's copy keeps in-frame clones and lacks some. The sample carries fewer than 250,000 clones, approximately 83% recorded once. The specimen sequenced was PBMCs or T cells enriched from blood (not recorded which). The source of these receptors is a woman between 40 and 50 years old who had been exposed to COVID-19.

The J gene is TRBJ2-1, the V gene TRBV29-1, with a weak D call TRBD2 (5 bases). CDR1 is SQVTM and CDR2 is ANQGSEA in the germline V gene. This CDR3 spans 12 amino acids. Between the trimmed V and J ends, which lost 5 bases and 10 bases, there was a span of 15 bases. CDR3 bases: TGCAGCGTTACCCAATTTAGCGCCGAGCAGTTCTTC. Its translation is CSVTQFSAEQFF.

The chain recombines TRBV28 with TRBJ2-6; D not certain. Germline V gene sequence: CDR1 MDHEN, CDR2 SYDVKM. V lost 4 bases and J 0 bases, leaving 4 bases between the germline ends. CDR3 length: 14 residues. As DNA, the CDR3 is TGTGCCAGCAGTTCCAACTCTGGGGCCAACGTCCTGACTTTC. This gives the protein CASSSNSGANVLTF.

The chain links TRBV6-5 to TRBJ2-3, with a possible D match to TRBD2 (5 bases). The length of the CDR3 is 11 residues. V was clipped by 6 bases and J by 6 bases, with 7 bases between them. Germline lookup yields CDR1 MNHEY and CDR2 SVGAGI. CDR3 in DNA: TGTGCCAGCAGGCAGCGGGATACGCAGTATTTT. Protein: CASRQRDTQYF.

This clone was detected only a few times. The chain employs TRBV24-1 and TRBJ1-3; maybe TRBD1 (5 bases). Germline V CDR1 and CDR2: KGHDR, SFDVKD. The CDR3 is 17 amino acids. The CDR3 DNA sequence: TGTGCTGAACCCCCATTTCCCGACGGGGGCTCTGGAAACACCATATATTTT. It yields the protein CAEPPFPDGGSGNTIYF.

The CDR3 loop reads CASSLRLQGRLETQYF. The DNA of the CDR3 is TGTGCCAGCAGCTTAAGGCTACAGGGGAGGTTGGAGACCCAGTACTTC. This sequence joins TRBV11-3 and TRBJ2-5; D possibly corresponds to TRBD1 (7 bases). CDR1 and CDR2 (germline): SGHNT, YENEEA. V lost 2 bases and J 5 bases, leaving 18 bases between the germline ends. This CDR3 is built from 16 residues.

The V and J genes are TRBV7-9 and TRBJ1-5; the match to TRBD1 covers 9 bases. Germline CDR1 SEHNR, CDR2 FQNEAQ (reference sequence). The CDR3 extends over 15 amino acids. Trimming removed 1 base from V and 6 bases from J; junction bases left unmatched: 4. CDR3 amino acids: CASSLGTGGTQPQHF. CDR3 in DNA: TGTGCCAGCAGCTTAGGAACAGGGGGCACTCAGCCCCAGCATTTT.

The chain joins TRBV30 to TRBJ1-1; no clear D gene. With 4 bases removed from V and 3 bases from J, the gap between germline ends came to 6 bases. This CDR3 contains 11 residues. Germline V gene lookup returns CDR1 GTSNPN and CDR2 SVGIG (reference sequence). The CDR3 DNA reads TGTGCCTGGACCGGGTACACTGAAGCTTTCTTT. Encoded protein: CAWTGYTEAFF.

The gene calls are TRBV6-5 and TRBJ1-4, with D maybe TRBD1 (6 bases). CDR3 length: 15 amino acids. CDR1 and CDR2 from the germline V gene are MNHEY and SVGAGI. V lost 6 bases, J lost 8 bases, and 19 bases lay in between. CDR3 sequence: CASSRTVSAQEKLFF. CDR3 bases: TGTGCCAGCAGCAGGACAGTATCGGCCCAAGAAAAACTGTTTTTT.

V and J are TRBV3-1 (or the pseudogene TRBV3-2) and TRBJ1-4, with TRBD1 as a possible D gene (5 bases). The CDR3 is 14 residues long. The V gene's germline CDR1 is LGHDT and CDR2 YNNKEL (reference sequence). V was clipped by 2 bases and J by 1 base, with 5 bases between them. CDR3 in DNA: TGTGCCAGCAGCCAAAGGGGAACTAATGAAAAACTGTTTTTT. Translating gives CASSQRGTNEKLFF.

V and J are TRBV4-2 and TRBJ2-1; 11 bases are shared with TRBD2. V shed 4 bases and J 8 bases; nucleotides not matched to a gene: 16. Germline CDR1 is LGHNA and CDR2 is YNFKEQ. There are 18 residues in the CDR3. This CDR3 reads CASSPRLLAGGQGYEQFF. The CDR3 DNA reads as TGTGCCAGCAGCCCTCGACTCTTAGCGGGGGGGCAGGGGTATGAGCAGTTCTTC.

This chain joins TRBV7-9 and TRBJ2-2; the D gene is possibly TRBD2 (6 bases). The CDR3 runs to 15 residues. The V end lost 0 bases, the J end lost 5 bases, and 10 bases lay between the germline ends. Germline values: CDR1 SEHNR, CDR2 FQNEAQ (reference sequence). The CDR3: CASSLAGGTTGELFF. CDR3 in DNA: TGTGCCAGCAGCTTAGCGGGGGGAACGACCGGGGAGCTGTTTTTT.

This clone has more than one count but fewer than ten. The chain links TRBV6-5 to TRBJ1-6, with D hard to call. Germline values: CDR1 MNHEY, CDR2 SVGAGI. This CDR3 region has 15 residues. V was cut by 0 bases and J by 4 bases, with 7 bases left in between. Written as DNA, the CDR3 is TGTGCCAGCAGTTACTCAAATACTTATAATTCACCCCTCCACTTT. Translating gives CASSYSNTYNSPLHF.

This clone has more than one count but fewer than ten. The CDR3 nucleotides are TGTGCCAGCTCACCAGGCCTCCGGGACAGGGATGGCTACACCTTC. This codes for CASSPGLRDRDGYTF. V gene TRBV18 combines with J gene TRBJ1-2, with 9 bases that match TRBD1. The V and J ends lost 2 bases and 6 bases, in that order; junction bases with no gene match: 7. CDR3 length: 15 residues. Per the germline V gene, CDR1 is KGHSH and CDR2 is LQKENI.

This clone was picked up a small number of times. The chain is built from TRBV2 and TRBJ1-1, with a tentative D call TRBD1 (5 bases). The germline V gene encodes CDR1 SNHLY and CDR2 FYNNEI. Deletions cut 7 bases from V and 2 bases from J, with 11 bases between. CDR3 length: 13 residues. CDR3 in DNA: TGTGCCAGCATGCCAGGGCGAAACACTGAAGCTTTCTTT. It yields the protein CASMPGRNTEAFF.

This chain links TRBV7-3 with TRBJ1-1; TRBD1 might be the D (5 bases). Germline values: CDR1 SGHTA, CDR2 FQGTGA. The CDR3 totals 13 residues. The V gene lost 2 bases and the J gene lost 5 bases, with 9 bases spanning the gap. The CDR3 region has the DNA TGTGCCAGCAGCTTAGAGAAGGGGACTGAAGCTTTCTTT. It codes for CASSLEKGTEAFF.

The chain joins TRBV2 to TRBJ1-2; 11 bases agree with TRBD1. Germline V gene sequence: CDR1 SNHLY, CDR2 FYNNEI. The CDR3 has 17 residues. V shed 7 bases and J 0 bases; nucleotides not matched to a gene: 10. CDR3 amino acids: CASTLRTGGEANYGYTF. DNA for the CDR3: TGTGCCAGCACCCTGCGGACAGGGGGCGAAGCTAACTATGGCTACACCTTC. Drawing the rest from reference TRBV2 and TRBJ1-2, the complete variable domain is EPEVTQTPSHQVTQMGQEVILRCVPISNHLYFYWYRQILGQKVEFLVSFYNNEISEKSEIFDDQFSVERPDGSNFTLKIRSTKLEDSAMYFCASTLRTGGEANYGYTFGSGTRLTVV.

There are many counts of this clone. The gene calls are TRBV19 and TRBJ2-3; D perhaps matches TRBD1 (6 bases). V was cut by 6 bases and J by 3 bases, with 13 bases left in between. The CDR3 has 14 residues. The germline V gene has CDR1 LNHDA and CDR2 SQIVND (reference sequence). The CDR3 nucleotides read TGTGCCAGTAGAAAGACAGGTGGGACAGATACGCAGTATTTT. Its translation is CASRKTGGTDTQYF.

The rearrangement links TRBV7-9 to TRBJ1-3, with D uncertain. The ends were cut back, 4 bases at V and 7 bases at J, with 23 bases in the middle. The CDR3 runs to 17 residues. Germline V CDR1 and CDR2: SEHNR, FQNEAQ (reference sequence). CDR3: CASSSPPGSEVFNTIYF. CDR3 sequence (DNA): TGTGCCAGCAGCTCTCCCCCGGGAAGCGAGGTGTTTAACACCATATATTTT.

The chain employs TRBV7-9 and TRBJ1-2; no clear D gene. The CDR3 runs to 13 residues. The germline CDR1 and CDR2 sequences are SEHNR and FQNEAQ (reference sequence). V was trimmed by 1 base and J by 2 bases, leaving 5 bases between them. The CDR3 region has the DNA TGTGCCAGCAGCTTAGGGCAGAACTATGGCTACACCTTC. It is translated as CASSLGQNYGYTF.

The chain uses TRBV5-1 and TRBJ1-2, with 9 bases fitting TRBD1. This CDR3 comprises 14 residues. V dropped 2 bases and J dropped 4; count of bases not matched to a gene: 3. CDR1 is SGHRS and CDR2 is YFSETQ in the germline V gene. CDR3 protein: CASSFGTGTYGYTF. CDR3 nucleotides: TGCGCCAGCAGCTTCGGGACAGGGACCTATGGCTACACCTTC.

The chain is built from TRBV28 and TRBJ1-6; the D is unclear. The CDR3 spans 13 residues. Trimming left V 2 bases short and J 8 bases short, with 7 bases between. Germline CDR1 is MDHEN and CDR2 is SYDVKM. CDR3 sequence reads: CASSLVDYSPLHF. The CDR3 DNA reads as TGTGCCAGCAGTTTAGTAGATTATTCACCCCTCCACTTT.

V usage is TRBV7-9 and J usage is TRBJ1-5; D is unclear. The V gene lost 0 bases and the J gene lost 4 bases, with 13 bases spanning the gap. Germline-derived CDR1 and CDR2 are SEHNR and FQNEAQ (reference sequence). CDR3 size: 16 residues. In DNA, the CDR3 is TGTGCCAGCAGCTTAGCGGCGGGCCAGAGGAATCAGCCCCAGCATTTT. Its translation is CASSLAAGQRNQPQHF. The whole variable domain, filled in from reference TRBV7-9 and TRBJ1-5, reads DTGVSQNPRHKITKRGQNVTFRCDPISEHNRLYWYRQTLGQGPEFLTYFQNEAQLEKSRLLSDRFSAERPKGSFSTLEIQRTEQGDSAMYLCASSLAAGQRNQPQHFGDGTRLSIL.

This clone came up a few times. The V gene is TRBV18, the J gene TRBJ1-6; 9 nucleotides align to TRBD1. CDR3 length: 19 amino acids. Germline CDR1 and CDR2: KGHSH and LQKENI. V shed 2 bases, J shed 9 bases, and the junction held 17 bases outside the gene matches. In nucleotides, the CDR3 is TGTGCCAGCTCACCAATTTCAACCTCCGGACAGGGGAGAAGTTCACCCCTCCACTTT. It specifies CASSPISTSGQGRSSPLHF.

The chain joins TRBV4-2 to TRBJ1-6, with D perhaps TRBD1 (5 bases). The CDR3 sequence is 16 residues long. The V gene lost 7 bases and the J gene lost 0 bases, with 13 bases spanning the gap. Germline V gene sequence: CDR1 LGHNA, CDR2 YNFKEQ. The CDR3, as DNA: TGTGCCAGCAAAATCGGGGGAAGCTCCTATAATTCACCCCTCCACTTT. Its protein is CASKIGGSSYNSPLHF.

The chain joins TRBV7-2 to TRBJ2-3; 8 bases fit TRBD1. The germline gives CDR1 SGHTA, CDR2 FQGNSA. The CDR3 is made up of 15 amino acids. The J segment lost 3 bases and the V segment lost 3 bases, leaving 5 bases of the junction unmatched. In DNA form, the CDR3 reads TGTGCCAGCAGCTTTCAGGGGGCGGCGACAGATACGCAGTATTTT. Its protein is CASSFQGAATDTQYF.

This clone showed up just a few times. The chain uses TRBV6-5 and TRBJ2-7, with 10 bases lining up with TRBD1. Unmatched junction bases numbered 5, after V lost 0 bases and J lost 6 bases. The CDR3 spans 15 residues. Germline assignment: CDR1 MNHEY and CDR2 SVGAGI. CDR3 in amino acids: CASSYSGTGEGEQYF. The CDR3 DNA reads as TGTGCCAGCAGTTACTCAGGGACAGGGGAGGGCGAGCAGTACTTC.

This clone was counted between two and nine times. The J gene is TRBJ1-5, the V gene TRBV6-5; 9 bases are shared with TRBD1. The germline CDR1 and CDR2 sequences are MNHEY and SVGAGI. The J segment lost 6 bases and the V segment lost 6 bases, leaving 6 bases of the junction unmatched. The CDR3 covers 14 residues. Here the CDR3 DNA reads TGTGCCAGCAGGCGGGACAGGGTTAGTCAGCCCCAGCATTTT. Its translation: CASRRDRVSQPQHF.

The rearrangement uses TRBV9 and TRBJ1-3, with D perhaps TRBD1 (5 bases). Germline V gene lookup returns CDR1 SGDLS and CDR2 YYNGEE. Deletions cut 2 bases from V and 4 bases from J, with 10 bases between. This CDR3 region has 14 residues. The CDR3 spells CASSVQGTGNTIYF. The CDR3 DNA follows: TGTGCCAGCAGCGTCCAGGGTACGGGAAACACCATATATTTT.